Listed here are 2 T cell receptor beta chains from one sample, sequenced in a study of immune cell composition in non-small cell lung cancer. Normal lung was taken at the farthest possible site, at least 3 cm from tumour. Sequencing used immunoSEQ multiplex PCR; TCRdb keeps in-frame clones, though not all of them. The sample lists roughly 4,600 clones, more than 70% seen once, with around 8.5% in the top ten. What was sequenced was non-adjacent lung tissue. All receptors come from a human donor with non-small cell lung cancer.

V usage is TRBV7-2 and J usage is TRBJ2-5; 8 bases are shared with TRBD2. V shed 8 bases, J shed 1 base, and the junction held 0 bases outside the gene matches. This CDR3 spans 12 amino acids. Germline-derived CDR1 and CDR2 are SGHTA and FQGNSA. CDR3 in DNA: TGTGCCAGCCGGGGGGGCCAAGAGACCCAGTACTTC. This translates into CASRGGQETQYF. Using reference TRBV7-2 and TRBJ2-5 for the parts outside the CDR3, the full variable domain is GAGVSQSPSNKVTEKGKDVELRCDPISGHTALYWYRQSLGQGLEFLIYFQGNSAPDKSGLPSDRFSAERTGGSVSTLTIQRTQQEDSAVYLCASRGGQETQYFGPGTRLLVL.

This clone showed up just a few times. This sequence joins TRBV7-2 and TRBJ1-5; weak D call: TRBD1 (5 bases). Germline CDR1 is SGHTA and CDR2 is FQGNSA. V lost 5 bases, J lost 4 bases, and 18 bases lay in between. The CDR3 is 16 amino acids. Here the CDR3 reads CASSPQNRDGNQPQHF. In DNA, the CDR3 is TGTGCCAGCAGCCCCCAGAACCGGGACGGAAATCAGCCCCAGCATTTT.